Listed here are 11 T cell receptor beta chains from one sample, sequenced in a study of shared clonotypes between healthy human individuals. Repertoires were generated with immunoSEQ multiplex PCR, while TCRdb's copy carries only in-frame clones and drops some. The repertoire consists of a few million clones, with around 90% occurring once and the leading ten covering over 0.12%. Material: naive CD4+ T cells sorted from blood. The sample's subset: CD45RA+ positively selected. These TCRs come from a man aged 18 to 29 in good health.

This chain joins TRBV4-3 and TRBJ2-7; 7 bases line up with TRBD2. This CDR3 spans 15 amino acids. V trimming: 3 bases; J trimming: 3 bases; junction bases outside the gene matches: 8. Germline V lookup: CDR1 LGHNA, CDR2 YSLEER. The CDR3 nucleotides are TGCGCCAGCAGCCAGGGGAGGGACGCCGTCTACGAGCAGTACTTC. Its translation: CASSQGRDAVYEQYF.

This rearrangement joins TRBV6-5 to TRBJ1-3; D perhaps matches TRBD1 (5 bases). Deletions cut 6 bases from V and 0 bases from J, with 12 bases between. CDR1 MNHEY and CDR2 SVGAGI come from the germline V gene. CDR3 size: 15 residues. As DNA, the CDR3 is TGTGCCAGCAGCGGGGAGACAGTCTCTGGAAACACCATATATTTT. This encodes CASSGETVSGNTIYF.

The V gene is TRBV5-4, the J gene TRBJ2-1, with D perhaps TRBD1 (6 bases). There are 14 residues in the CDR3. Germline V gene data show CDR1 as SGHNT and CDR2 as YYREEE (reference sequence). Deletions cut 0 bases from V and 8 bases from J, with 12 bases between. The CDR3: CASSLDRRGYEQFF. Here the CDR3 DNA reads TGTGCCAGCAGCTTGGACCGCAGGGGCTATGAGCAGTTCTTC.

V is TRBV7-9 and J is TRBJ2-7; TRBD1 matches 9 bases. CDR3 length equals 15 residues. V lost 6 bases and J lost 5; bases outside the gene matches: 11. From germline, CDR1 is SEHNR and CDR2 FQNEAQ (reference sequence). The CDR3 nucleotides read TGTGCCAGCAGTTACGGGGGACAGGGTTCCCACGAGCAGTACTTC. It encodes CASSYGGQGSHEQYF.

This chain joins TRBV5-1 and TRBJ2-7, with 12 nucleotides matching TRBD1. Germline values: CDR1 SGHRS, CDR2 YFSETQ. The V segment lost 0 bases and the J segment 3 bases; nucleotides outside the gene matches: 7. The CDR3 sequence is 17 residues long. The CDR3 is CASSLAGQGARNYEQYF. The CDR3 coding sequence is TGCGCCAGCAGCTTGGCGGGACAGGGGGCGCGAAACTACGAGCAGTACTTC.

This chain joins TRBV7-9 and TRBJ2-7; D is undetermined. The CDR3 consists of 13 residues. CDR1 SEHNR and CDR2 FQNEAQ come from the germline V gene (reference sequence). The V end lost 2 bases, the J end lost 7 bases, and 12 bases lay between the germline ends. The CDR3 DNA reads TGTGCCAGCAGCTTATTGCAGGTGGAAGAGCAGTACTTC. This encodes CASSLLQVEEQYF.

The gene calls are TRBV6-1 and TRBJ2-7; TRBD2 matches at 11 bases. Germline V gives CDR1 MNHNS, CDR2 SASEGT. CDR3 length: 15 amino acids. Trimming cost V 7 bases and J 7 bases; bases outside gene matches: 12. For the CDR3, the DNA is TGTGCCAGCACGGGGATTAGCGGGAGGGGAGGTGAGCAGTACTTC. This gives the protein CASTGISGRGGEQYF.

This chain connects TRBV5-1 to TRBJ2-7, with D unresolved. Germline V gene sequence: CDR1 SGHRS, CDR2 YFSETQ. V was pared by 1 base and J by 3 bases, with 8 bases between. This CDR3 contains 13 residues. The CDR3 coding sequence is TGCGCCAGCAGCTTGTTAGGGCTCTACGAGCAGTACTTC. Protein: CASSLLGLYEQYF.

The V and J genes are TRBV12-2 and TRBJ2-7; whether TRBD2, the table's D call, matches the DNA was not checked. TRBV12-2 is a recognized pseudogene. The CDR3 spans 14 residues. This CDR3 is CASRWAGGVYEQYF. In DNA, the CDR3 is TGTGCAAGTCGCTGGGCGGGGGGAGTCTACGAGCAGTACTTC.

This clone was seen only a few times. The chain recombines TRBV2 with TRBJ1-6, with unresolved D. Deletions cut 6 bases from V and 5 bases from J, with 11 bases between. In germline, CDR1 is SNHLY, CDR2 FYNNEI. The CDR3 covers 14 residues. Here the CDR3 DNA reads TGTGCCAGCAGCGGCCCCTTGAATAATTCACCCCTCCACTTT. This encodes CASSGPLNNSPLHF. Full variable domain (rest looked up from reference TRBV2 and TRBJ1-6): EPEVTQTPSHQVTQMGQEVILRCVPISNHLYFYWYRQILGQKVEFLVSFYNNEISEKSEIFDDQFSVERPDGSNFTLKIRSTKLEDSAMYFCASSGPLNNSPLHFGNGTRLTVT.

This chain uses TRBV6-5 with TRBJ1-5; a weak D match, TRBD1 (6 bases). This CDR3 is built from 16 residues. The germline V and J ends were trimmed by 4 bases and 1 base, with 14 bases remaining between them. Germline V gives CDR1 MNHEY, CDR2 SVGAGI. CDR3 amino acids: CASSSTGLVSNQPQHF. The CDR3 DNA reads TGTGCCAGCAGTTCTACAGGGTTGGTGAGCAATCAGCCCCAGCATTTT.